This T cell receptor beta chain was sequenced in a study of PD-1 blockade in classical Hodgkin lymphoma. V dropped 2 bases and J dropped 4; count of bases not matched to a gene: 5. Germline V gives CDR1 SGHRS, CDR2 YFSETQ. This CDR3 has 15 residues. Method: immunoSEQ multiplex PCR; TCRdb's copy keeps in-frame clones and lacks some. The sample includes around 16,000 clones, about three quarters seen only once; the top ten take around 2%. Noted time point: cycle 4 day 1 (C4D1), after five to seven weeks of nivolumab. Brentuximab vedotin exposure varied, and every patient relapsed after autologous stem cell transplantation. Magnetic negative selection was used to purify CD4+ T cells from thawed PBMCs.

The material was CD4+ T cells from blood, obtained before the fourth cycle of nivolumab. The chain carries TRBV5-1 and TRBJ2-2, with 7 bases aligning to TRBD2. The TCR originated in a human donor with classical Hodgkin lymphoma. CDR3 sequence: CASSFGREITGELFF. The CDR3 coding sequence is TGCGCCAGCAGCTTCGGGCGGGAGATCACCGGGGAGCTGTTTTTT.